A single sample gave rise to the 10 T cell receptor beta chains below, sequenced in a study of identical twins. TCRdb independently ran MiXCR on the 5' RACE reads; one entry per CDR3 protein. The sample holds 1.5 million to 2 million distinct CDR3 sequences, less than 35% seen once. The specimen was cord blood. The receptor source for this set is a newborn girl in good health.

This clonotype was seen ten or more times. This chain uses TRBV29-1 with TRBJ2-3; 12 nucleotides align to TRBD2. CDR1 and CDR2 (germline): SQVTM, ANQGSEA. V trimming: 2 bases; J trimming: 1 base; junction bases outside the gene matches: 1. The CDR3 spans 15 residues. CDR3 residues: CSVELAGGGTDTQYF. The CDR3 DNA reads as TGCAGCGTTGAACTAGCGGGAGGGGGCACAGATACGCAGTATTTT.

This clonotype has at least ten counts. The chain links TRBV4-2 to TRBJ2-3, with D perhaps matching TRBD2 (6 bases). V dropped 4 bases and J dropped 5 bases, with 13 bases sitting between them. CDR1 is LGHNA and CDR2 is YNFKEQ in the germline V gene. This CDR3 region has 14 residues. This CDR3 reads CASSPMSGEDTQYF. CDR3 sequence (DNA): TGTGCCAGCAGCCCGATGTCGGGAGAAGATACGCAGTATTTT.

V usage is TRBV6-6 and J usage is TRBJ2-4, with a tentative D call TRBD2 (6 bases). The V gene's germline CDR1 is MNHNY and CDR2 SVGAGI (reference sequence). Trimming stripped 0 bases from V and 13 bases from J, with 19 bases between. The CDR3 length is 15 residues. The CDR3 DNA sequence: TGTGCCAGCAGTTACTCGTACCGGAGGGGCAGGGAGCAGTACTTC. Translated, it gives CASSYSYRRGREQYF.

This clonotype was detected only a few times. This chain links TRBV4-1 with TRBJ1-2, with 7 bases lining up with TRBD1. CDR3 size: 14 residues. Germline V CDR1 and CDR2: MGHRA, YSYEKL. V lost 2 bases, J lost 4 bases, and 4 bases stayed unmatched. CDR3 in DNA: TGCGCCAGCAGCCAACCGGGACAGTTCTATGGCTACACCTTC. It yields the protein CASSQPGQFYGYTF.

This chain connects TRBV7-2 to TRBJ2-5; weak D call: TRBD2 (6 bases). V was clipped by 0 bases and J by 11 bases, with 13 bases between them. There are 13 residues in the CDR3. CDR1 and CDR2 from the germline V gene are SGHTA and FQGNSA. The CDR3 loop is CASSLAIPGVQYF. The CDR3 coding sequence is TGTGCCAGCAGCTTAGCCATCCCGGGAGTGCAGTACTTC.

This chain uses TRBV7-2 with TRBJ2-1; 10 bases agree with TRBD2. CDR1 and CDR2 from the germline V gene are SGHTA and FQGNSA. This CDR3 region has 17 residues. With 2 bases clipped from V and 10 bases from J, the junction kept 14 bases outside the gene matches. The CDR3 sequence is CASSLHGPTSGNNEQFF. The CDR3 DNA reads TGTGCCAGCAGCTTACATGGTCCTACTAGCGGGAATAACGAGCAGTTCTTC.

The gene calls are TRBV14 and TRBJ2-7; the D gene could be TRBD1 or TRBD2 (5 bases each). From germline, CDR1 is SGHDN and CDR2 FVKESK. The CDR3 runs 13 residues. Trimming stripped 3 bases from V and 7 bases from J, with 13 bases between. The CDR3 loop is CASSQSSGTEQYF. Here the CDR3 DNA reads TGTGCCAGCAGCCAGTCATCCGGGACGGAGCAGTACTTC.

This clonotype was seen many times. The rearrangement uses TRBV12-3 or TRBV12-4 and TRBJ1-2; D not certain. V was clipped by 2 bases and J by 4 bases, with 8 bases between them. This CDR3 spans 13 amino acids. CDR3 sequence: CASSLSQSYGYTF. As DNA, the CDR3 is TGTGCCAGCAGTTTATCACAGTCCTATGGCTACACCTTC.

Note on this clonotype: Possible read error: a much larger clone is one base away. This CDR3 is CASSNGLAGTDTQYF. The DNA of the CDR3 is TGTGCCAGCAGCAATGGACTAGCGGGCACAGATACGCAGTATTTT. The rearrangement joins TRBV7-2 to TRBJ2-3; 10 bases agree with TRBD2. With V trimmed by 5 bases and J by 1 base, 3 bases remained unmatched. The CDR3 contains 15 residues. In germline, CDR1 is SGHTA, CDR2 FQGNSA.

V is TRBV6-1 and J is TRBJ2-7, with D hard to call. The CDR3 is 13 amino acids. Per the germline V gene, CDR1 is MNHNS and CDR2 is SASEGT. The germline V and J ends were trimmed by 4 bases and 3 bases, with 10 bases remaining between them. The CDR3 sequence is CASSGNMGYEQYF. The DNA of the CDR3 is TGTGCCAGCAGTGGAAACATGGGCTACGAGCAGTACTTC.